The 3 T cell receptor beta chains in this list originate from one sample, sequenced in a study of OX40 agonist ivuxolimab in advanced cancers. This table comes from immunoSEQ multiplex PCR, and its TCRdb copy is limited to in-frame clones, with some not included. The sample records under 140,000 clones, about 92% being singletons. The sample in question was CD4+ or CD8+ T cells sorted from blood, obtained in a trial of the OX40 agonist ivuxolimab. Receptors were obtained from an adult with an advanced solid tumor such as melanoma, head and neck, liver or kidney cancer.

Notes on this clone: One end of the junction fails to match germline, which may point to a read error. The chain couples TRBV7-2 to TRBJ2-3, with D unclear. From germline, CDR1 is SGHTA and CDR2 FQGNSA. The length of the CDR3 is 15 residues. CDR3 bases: TGTGCCAGCAGTTTAGCCTGGGAAGCCACAGATACGCAGTATTTT. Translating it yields CASSLAWEATDTQYF.

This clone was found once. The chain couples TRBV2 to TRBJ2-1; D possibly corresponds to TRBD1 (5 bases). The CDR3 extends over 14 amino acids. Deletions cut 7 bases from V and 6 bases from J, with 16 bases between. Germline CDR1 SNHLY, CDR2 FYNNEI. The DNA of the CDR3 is TGTGCCAGCAAACGACAGAGAACGGGCAATGAGCAGTTCTTC. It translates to CASKRQRTGNEQFF.

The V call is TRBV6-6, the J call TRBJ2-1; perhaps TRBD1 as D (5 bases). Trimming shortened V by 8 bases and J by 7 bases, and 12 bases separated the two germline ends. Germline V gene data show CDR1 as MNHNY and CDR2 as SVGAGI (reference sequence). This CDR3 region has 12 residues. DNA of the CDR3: TGTGCCAGCTTTATCCAGGGTAATGAGCAGTTCTTC. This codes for CASFIQGNEQFF.